The rows below give T cell receptor beta chains drawn from one sample of a study of blood T cell repertoires in COVID-19. Clones were read by immunoSEQ multiplex PCR, and TCRdb kept only the in-frame ones, dropping some. The data show around 200,000 clones, approximately 81% seen once. Sequenced: PBMCs or T cells enriched from blood (not recorded which). Source of these receptors: a man aged 40-49 years who had recovered from COVID-19. Both conserved end residues are part of each CDR3. The D gene is left open where the match is weak. Part of the rows lack a size; the others show once, few, many or a class for expanded clones.

DNA	CDR3	size	J	V	D
TGTGCCAGCAGCTTGGGGGTAGCGGGAGTGGAGACCCAGTACTTC	CASSLGVAGVETQYF	-	TRBJ2-5	TRBV5-5	TRBD2
TGCGCCAGCGTGGTGAAGGGGGCTAGCACTGAAGCTTTCTTT	CASVVKGASTEAFF	-	TRBJ1-1	TRBV10-2	TRBD1
TGTGCCAGTAGTATAATCGGGTCGTGGTACGAGCAGTACTTC	CASSIIGSWYEQYF	-	TRBJ2-7	TRBV19	-
TGTGCCAGTAGTGGACGGACGGGATATACTGAAAAACTGTTTTTT	CASSGRTGYTEKLFF	once	TRBJ1-4	TRBV19	-
TGCGCCAGCAGCCAAGACAGGATCGGGCAGTACTTC	CASSQDRIGQYF	-	TRBJ2-7	TRBV4-1	-
TGTGCCAGCAGCCAAGTAACTCTAGCGGACTCCTACGAGCAGTACTTC	CASSQVTLADSYEQYF	-	TRBJ2-7	TRBV4-2	TRBD2
TGTGCCAGCAGCGTAAGGACAGGGGATTTGGTGACCCAGTACTTC	CASSVRTGDLVTQYF	-	TRBJ2-5	TRBV2	TRBD1
TGTGCCGGAAGAGGCGCGTTTGGGACTCTGGCCACAGATACGCAGTATTTT	CAGRGAFGTLATDTQYF	once	TRBJ2-3	TRBV7-2	-
TGTGCCAGCAGGATGGGACTTGGGGAGACCCAGTACTTC	CASRMGLGETQYF	once	TRBJ2-5	TRBV25-1	-
TGTGCCAGCACCAGACAGGGCCTGTTAAGGGCTTTCTTT	CASTRQGLLRAFF	few	TRBJ1-1	TRBV6-5	TRBD1
TGTGCCAGCAGCCTCAGGGGACAGGTCTATGGCTACACCTTC	CASSLRGQVYGYTF	few	TRBJ1-2	TRBV14	TRBD1
TGTGCCAGCAGCTTAGGGATAGGGGGTGACACTGAAGCTTTCTTT	CASSLGIGGDTEAFF	few	TRBJ1-1	TRBV13	-
TGTGCCAGCAGCTTCCCTACTAGCGGGCGAAGCACAGATACGCAGTATTTT	CASSFPTSGRSTDTQYF	-	TRBJ2-3	TRBV7-2	TRBD2
TGTGCCAGCAGTCCACTAGCGGGAGTAATTGGCGAGCAGTACTTC	CASSPLAGVIGEQYF	few	TRBJ2-7	TRBV28	TRBD2
TGTGCCAGCTCCAAAGGAGCACAGGACTCCTACGAGCAGTACTTC	CASSKGAQDSYEQYF	-	TRBJ2-7	TRBV18	-
TGTGCCAGCAGCATACCAACTATAGCGGGAGGGAAAGAGACCCAGTACTTC	CASSIPTIAGGKETQYF	-	TRBJ2-5	TRBV5-4	TRBD2
TGCGCCAGCAGCCCCGGACAGTCCAATCAGCCCCAGCATTTT	CASSPGQSNQPQHF	-	TRBJ1-5	TRBV4-1	-
TGTGCCAGCTCACCACCATCGAACTCTAACTATGGCTACACCTTC	CASSPPSNSNYGYTF	few	TRBJ1-2	TRBV18	-
TGTGCCAGCAGACGAGGGCTTGGGTATGGCTACACCTTC	CASRRGLGYGYTF	-	TRBJ1-2	TRBV5-4	-
TGTGCCACCGAAGACAAGGGAGATAGGGCCTTC	CATEDKGDRAF	-	TRBJ1-2	TRBV24-1	-
TGTGCCAGCAGCTTAGTTGAGGGCAGGGGGCGTGAAAAACTGTTTTTT	CASSLVEGRGREKLFF	-	TRBJ1-4	TRBV7-2	TRBD1
TGTGCCAGCAGCGGGGGCCCTGCAGATTACGAGCAGTACTTC	CASSGGPADYEQYF	-	TRBJ2-7	TRBV5-6	-
TGTGCCAGCACTGGACAGGGGGGTTATAATTCACCCCTCCACTTT	CASTGQGGYNSPLHF	once	TRBJ1-6	TRBV28	TRBD1
TGTGCCACCAGCAGAGAGCCGGGACTAGCTACAGATACGCAGTATTTT	CATSREPGLATDTQYF	-	TRBJ2-3	TRBV15	TRBD2
TGCGCCAGCAGCCAAGTTACATCGACAGCTTACGAGCAGTACTTC	CASSQVTSTAYEQYF	-	TRBJ2-7	TRBV4-1	-
TGTGCCAGTAGTATCATGACAGTAACCTCTGGGGCCAACGTCCTGACTTTC	CASSIMTVTSGANVLTF	-	TRBJ2-6	TRBV19	-